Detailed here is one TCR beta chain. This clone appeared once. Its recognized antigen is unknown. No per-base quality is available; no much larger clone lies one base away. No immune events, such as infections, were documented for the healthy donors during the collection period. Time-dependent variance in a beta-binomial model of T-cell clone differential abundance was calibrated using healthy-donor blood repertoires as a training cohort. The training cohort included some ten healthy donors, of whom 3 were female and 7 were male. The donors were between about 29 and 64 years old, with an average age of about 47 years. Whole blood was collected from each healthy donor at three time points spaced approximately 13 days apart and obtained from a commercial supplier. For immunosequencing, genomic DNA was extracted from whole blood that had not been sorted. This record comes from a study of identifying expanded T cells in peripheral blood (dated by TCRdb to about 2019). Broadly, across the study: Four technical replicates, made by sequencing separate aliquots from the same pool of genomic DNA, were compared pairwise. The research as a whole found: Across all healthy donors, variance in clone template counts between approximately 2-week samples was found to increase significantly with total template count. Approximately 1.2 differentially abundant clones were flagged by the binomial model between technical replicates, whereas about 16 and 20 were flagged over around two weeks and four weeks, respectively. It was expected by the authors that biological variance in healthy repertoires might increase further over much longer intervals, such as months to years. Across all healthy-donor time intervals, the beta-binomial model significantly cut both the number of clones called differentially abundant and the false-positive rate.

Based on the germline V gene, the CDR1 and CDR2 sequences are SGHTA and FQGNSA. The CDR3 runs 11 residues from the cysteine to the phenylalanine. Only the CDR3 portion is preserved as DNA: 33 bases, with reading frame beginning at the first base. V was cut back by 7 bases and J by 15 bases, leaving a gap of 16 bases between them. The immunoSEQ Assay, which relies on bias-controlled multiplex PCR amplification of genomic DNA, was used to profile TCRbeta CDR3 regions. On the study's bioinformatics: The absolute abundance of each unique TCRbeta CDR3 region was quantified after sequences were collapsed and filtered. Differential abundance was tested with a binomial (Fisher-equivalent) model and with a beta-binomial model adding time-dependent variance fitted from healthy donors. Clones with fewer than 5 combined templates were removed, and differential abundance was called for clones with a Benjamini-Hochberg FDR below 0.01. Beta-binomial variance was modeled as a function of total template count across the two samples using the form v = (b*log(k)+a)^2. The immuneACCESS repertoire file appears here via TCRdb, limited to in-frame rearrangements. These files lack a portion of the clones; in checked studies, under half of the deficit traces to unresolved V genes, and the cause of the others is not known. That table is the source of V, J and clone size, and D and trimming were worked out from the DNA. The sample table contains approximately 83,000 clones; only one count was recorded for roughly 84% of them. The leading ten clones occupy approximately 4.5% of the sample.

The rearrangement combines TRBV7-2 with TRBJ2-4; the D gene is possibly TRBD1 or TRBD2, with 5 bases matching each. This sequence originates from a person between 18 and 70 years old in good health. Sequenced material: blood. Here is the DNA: TGTGCCAGCACCCTGGGGGTAGCATGGTACTTC. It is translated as CASTLGVAWYF.